The clone carrying this T cell receptor (beta chain) was seen ten or more times. Antigen specificity is unknown. This sample stems from a study of glioma-infiltrating T cells. Study conclusions and caveats: Very few CDR3 sequences were shared between tissue and blood. Tissue-blood divergence was below expectation in non-neoplastic patients, above in gliomas.

Amplification of TCR alpha and beta CDR3 regions from RNA used iRepertoire nested multiplex PCR. One-step reverse transcription and amplification started from roughly 100-400 ng of tissue mRNA or PBMC total RNA. In TCRdb, the multiplex PCR reads were re-called with MiXCR into one record per CDR3 protein. The sample comprises roughly 40,000 distinct CDR3 sequences, 20% to 25% of which are singletons, and approximately 6.4% rests with the top ten. Trimming stripped 0 bases from V and 5 bases from J, with 13 bases between. CDR3 length equals 15 residues. In germline, CDR1 is SEHNR, CDR2 FQNEAQ (reference sequence).

The chain combines TRBV7-9 with TRBJ2-5, with D tentatively TRBD1 (6 bases). This clonotype was sampled from a human donor with low-grade glioma or glioblastoma, undergoing nonglioma brain surgery, or in good health (not recorded which). Input material: glioma tissue, nonneoplastic brain tissue, or PBMCs (not recorded which). The CDR3 region is CASSLASTGTETQYF. CDR3 coding DNA: TGTGCCAGCAGCTTAGCCTCGACAGGCACGGAGACCCAGTACTTC.